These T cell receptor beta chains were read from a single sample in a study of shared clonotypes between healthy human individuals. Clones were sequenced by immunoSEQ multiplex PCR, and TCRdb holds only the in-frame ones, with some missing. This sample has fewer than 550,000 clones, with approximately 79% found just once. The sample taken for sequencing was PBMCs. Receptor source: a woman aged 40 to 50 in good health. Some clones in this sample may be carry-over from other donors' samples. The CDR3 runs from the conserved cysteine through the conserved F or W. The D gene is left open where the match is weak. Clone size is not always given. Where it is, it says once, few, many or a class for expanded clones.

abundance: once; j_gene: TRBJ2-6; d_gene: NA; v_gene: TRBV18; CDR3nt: TGTGCCAGCCCTGCCGGACCCTACCTCTCTGGGGCCAACGTCCTGACTTTC; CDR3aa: CASPAGPYLSGANVLTF
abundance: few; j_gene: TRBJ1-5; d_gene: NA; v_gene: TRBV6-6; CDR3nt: TGTGCCAGCAGCGGGGGGCGGGGTAGCAATCAGCCCCAGCATTTT; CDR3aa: CASSGGRGSNQPQHF
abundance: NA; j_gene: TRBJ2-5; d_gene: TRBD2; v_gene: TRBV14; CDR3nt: TGTGCCAGCAGCCCAAGACTAGCGGGAGGCCTCCAAGAGACCCAGTACTTC; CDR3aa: CASSPRLAGGLQETQYF
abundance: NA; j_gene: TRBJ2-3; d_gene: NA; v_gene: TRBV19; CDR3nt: TGTGCCAGTAGTATAGAGGGCCCACCGGTCCCGAGCACAGATACGCAGTATTTT; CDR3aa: CASSIEGPPVPSTDTQYF
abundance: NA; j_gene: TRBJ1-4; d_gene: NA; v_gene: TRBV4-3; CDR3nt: TGCGCCAGCAGCCAAGCATCGGAGGGGGGGGAAAAACTGTTTTTT; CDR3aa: CASSQASEGGEKLFF
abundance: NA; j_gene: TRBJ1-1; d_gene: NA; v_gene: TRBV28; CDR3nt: TGTGCCAGCAGTCAAGGGATGGACACTGAAGCTTTCTTT; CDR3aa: CASSQGMDTEAFF
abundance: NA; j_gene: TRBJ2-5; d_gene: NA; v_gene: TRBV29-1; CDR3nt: TGCAGCGTTCCGACCGGGGGTGTAGGGACCCAGTACTTC; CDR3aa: CSVPTGGVGTQYF
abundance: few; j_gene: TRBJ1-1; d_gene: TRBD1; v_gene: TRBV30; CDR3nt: TGTGCCTCCTGGACAGGGGGCAGGGCTGAAGCTTTCTTT; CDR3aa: CASWTGGRAEAFF
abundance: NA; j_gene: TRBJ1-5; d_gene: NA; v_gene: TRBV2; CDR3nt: TGTGCCAGCAGTGAAGGTCCAAGTGGAGCGGGGACCCAGCATTTT; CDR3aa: CASSEGPSGAGTQHF
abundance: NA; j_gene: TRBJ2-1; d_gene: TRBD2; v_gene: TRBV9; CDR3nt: TGTGCCAGCAGCCTACAGGGGACTAGCGGGAACAATGAGCAGTTCTTC; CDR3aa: CASSLQGTSGNNEQFF
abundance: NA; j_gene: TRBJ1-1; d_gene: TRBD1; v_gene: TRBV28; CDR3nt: TGTGCCAGCAGTTCCACCGGGACAGGATACCGTGAAGCTTTCTTT; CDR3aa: CASSSTGTGYREAFF
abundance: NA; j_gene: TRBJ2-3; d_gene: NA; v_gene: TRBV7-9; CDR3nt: TGTGCCAGCAGCTTAGGTTCCGTGGGGCTCACAGATACGCAGTATTTT; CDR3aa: CASSLGSVGLTDTQYF
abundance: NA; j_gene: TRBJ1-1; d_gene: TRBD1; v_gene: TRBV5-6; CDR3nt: TGTGCCAGCAGCTTGGACAGGGGGCAGGTGGGCTACACTGAAGCTTTCTTT; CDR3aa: CASSLDRGQVGYTEAFF
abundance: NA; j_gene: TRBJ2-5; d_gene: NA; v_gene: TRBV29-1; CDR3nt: TGCAGCGTAGGAAAGAGGACGAACCAAGAGACCCAGTACTTC; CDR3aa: CSVGKRTNQETQYF
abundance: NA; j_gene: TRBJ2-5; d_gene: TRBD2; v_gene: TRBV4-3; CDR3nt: TGCGCCAGCAGCCAAGGGGCGAGCGGGGGGCGCCCTATGTACTTC; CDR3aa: CASSQGASGGRPMYF
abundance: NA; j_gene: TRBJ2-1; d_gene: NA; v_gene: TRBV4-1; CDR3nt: TGCGCCAGCAGAAATTTAGGGACGGATTCCTACAATGAGCAGTTCTTC; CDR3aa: CASRNLGTDSYNEQFF
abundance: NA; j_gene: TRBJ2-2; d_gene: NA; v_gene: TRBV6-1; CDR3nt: TGTGCCAGCACTATACTTAACCGGGTCACCGGGGAGCTGTTTTTT; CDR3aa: CASTILNRVTGELFF